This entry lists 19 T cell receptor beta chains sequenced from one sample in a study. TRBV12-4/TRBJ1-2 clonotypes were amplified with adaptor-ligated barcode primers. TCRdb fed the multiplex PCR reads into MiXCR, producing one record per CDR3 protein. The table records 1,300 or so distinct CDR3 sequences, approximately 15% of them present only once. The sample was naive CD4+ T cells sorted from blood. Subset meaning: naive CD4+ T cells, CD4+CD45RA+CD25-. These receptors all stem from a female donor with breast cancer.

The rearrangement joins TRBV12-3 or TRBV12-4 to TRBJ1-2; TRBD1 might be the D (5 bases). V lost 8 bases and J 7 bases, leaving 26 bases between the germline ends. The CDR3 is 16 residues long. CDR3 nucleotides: TGTGCCAGCCTCCCCGCCGGGACTCTAGAAGTACGTGGCTACACCTTC. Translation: CASLPAGTLEVRGYTF.

The CDR3, as DNA: TGTGCCAGCAGTTTTGGACAGGGCTACTATGGCTACACCTTC. Translated, it gives CASSFGQGYYGYTF. V usage is TRBV12-3 or TRBV12-4 and J usage is TRBJ1-2, with TRBD1 matching 8 bases. CDR3 size: 14 residues. Losses at the gene ends were 3 bases for V and 3 bases for J; bases not matched to a gene: 3.

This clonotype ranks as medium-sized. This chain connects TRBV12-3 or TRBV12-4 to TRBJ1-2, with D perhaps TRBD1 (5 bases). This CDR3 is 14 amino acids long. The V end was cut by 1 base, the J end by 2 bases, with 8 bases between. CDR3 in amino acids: CASSLGRDNYGYTF. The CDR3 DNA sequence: TGTGCCAGCAGTTTAGGTAGGGACAACTATGGCTACACCTTC.

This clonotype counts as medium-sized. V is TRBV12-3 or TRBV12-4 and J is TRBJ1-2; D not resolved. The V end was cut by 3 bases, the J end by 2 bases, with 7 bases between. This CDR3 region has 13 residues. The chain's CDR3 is CASSFGRNYGYTF. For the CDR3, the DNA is TGTGCCAGCAGTTTCGGCAGAAACTATGGCTACACCTTC.

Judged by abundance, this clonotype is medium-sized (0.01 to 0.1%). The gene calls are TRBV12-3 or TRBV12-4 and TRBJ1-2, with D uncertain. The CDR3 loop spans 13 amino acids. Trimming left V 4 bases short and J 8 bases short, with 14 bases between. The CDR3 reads CASSSDVLIGYTF. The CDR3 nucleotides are TGTGCCAGCAGTTCGGACGTTCTGATAGGCTACACCTTC.

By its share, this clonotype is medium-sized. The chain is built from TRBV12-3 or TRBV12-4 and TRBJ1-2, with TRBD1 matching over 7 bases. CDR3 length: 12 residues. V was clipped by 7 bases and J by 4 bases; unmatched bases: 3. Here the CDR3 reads CASTRQGYGYTF. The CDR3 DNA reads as TGTGCCAGCACCAGACAGGGCTATGGCTACACCTTC.

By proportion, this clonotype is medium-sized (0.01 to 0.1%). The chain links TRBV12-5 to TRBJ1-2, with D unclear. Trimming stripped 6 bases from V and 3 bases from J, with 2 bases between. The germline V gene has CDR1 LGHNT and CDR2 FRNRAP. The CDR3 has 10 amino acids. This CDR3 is CASGDYGYTF. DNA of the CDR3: TGTGCTAGTGGCGACTATGGCTACACCTTC.

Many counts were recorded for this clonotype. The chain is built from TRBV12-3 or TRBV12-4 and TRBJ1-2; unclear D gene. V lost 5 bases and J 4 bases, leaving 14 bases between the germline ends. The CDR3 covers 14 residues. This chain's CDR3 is CASSPLTRSYGYTF. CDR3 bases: TGTGCCAGCAGTCCCCTCACGAGGAGCTATGGCTACACCTTC.

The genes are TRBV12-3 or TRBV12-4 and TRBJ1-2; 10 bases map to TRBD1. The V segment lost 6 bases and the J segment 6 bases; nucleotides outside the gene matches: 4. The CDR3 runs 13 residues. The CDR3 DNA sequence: TGTGCCAGCAGAGGGACAGGGGTAGATGGCTACACCTTC. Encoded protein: CASRGTGVDGYTF.

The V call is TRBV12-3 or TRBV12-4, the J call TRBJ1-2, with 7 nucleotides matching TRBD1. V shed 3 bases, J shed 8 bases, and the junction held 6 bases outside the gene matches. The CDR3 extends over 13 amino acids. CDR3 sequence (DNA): TGTGCCAGCAGTTTTCGGACAGGTACCGGCTACACCTTC. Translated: CASSFRTGTGYTF.

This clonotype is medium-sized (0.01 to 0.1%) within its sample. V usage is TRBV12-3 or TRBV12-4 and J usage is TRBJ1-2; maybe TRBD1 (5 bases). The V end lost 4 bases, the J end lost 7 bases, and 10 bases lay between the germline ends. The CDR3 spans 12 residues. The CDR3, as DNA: TGTGCCAGCAGTTCCCGACAGAGTGGCTACACCTTC. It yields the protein CASSSRQSGYTF.

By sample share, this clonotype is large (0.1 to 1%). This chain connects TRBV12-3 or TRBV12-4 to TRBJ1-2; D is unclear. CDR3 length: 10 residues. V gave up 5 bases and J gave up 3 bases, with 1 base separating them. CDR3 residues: CASSDYGYTF. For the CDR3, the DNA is TGTGCCAGCAGTGACTATGGCTACACCTTC.

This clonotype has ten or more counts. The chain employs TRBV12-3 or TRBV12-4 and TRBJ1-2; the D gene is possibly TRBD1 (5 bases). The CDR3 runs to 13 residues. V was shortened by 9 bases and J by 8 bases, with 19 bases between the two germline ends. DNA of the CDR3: TGTGCCAGTTACAACGGGGCTTCTCGGGGCTACACCTTC. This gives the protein CASYNGASRGYTF.

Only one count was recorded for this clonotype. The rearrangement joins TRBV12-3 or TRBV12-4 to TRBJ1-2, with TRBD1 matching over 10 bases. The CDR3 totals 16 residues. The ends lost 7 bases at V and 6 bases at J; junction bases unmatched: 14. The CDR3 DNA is TGTGCCAGCACCCTAATGGGACAGGGGCGAGATGATGGCTACACCTTC. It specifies CASTLMGQGRDDGYTF.

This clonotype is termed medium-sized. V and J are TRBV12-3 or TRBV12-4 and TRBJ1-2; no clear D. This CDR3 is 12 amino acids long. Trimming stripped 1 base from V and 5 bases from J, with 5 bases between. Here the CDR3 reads CASSLVGYGYTF. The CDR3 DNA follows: TGTGCCAGCAGTTTAGTAGGTTATGGCTACACCTTC.

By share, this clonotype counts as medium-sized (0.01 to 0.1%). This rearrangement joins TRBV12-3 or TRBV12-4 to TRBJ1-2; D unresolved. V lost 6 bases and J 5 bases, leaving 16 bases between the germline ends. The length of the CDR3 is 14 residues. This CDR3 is CASSRRPSGYGYTF. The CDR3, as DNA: TGTGCCAGCAGCCGACGACCCAGTGGATATGGCTACACCTTC.

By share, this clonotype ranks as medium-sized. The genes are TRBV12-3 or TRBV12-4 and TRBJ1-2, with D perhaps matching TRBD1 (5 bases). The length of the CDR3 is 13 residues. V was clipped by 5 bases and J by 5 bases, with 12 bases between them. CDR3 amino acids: CASSLGDAYGYTF. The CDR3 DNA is TGTGCCAGCAGTCTCGGGGACGCGTATGGCTACACCTTC.

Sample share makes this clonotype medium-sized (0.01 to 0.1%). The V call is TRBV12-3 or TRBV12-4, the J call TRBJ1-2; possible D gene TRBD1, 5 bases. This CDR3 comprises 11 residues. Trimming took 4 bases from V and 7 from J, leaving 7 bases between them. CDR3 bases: TGTGCCAGCAGTTCTACAGGTGGCTACACCTTC. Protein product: CASSSTGGYTF.

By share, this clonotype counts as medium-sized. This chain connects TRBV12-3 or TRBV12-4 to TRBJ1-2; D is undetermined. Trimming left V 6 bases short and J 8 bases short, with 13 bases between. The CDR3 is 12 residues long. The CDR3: CASSSGIGGYTF. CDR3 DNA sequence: TGTGCCAGCAGCTCGGGGATTGGAGGCTACACCTTC.